This entry lists 24 T cell receptor beta chains sequenced from one sample in a study of blood T cell repertoires in COVID-19. The repertoire was sequenced with immunoSEQ multiplex PCR; TCRdb's copy has only in-frame clones and lacks some. Among about 110,000 clones listed, 80% to 90% were seen once. Source material: peripheral blood. The receptors derive from a man aged 35 to 55 with active or convalescent COVID-19.

The chain links TRBV19 to TRBJ1-2; TRBD1 matches at 7 bases. This CDR3 has 15 residues. CDR1 is LNHDA, CDR2 SQIVND, per germline (reference sequence). The V and J ends lost 6 bases and 4 bases, in that order; junction bases with no gene match: 11. CDR3 in DNA: TGTGCCAGTAGCGCAGGCCCAGGGGGTGGCTATGGCTACACCTTC. This encodes CASSAGPGGGYGYTF.

The chain recombines TRBV28 with TRBJ2-6, with D perhaps matching TRBD1 (6 bases). The CDR3 loop spans 18 amino acids. Deletions cut 5 bases from V and 1 base from J, with 18 bases between. Germline V lookup: CDR1 MDHEN, CDR2 SYDVKM. The DNA of the CDR3 is TGTGCCAGCAGTGCGATGCCAGGACAGTCATCTGGGGCCAACGTCCTGACTTTC. As protein: CASSAMPGQSSGANVLTF.

The sample holds one count of this clone. The chain carries TRBV19 and TRBJ2-3; possible D gene TRBD2, 6 bases. V gave up 6 bases and J gave up 1 base, with 29 bases separating them. Germline V gives CDR1 LNHDA, CDR2 SQIVND (reference sequence). This CDR3 comprises 20 residues. The CDR3 protein is CASRTTGTPNKRLGTDTQYF. The CDR3 nucleotides are TGTGCCAGTAGGACCACCGGGACTCCAAATAAAAGGTTGGGCACAGATACGCAGTATTTT. Looking up the rest from reference TRBV19 and TRBJ2-3 gives the full variable domain: DGGITQSPKYLFRKEGQNVTLSCEQNLNHDAMYWYRQDPGQGLRLIYYSQIVNDFQKGDIAEGYSVSREKKESFPLTVTSAQKNPTAFYLCASRTTGTPNKRLGTDTQYFGPGTRLTVL.

The chain couples TRBV6-2 or TRBV6-3 to TRBJ1-5; no definite D call. The germline gives CDR1 MNHEY, CDR2 SVGEGT. The ends were cut back, 5 bases at V and 7 bases at J, with 27 bases in the middle. The CDR3 is 18 residues long. CDR3 in DNA: TGTGCCAGCAGTCCACCATACGCCTTCCCGCTTCGGGTCCAGCCCCAGCATTTT. Translated: CASSPPYAFPLRVQPQHF.

The V and J genes are TRBV27 and TRBJ2-7, with TRBD2 as a possible D gene (6 bases). V lost 3 bases to trimming and J lost 2 bases, with 14 bases between them. The CDR3 covers 15 residues. Germline V lookup: CDR1 MNHEY, CDR2 SMNVEV (reference sequence). DNA of the CDR3: TGTGCCAGCAGTTTTTTAGGAGGGGCCGCCTACGAGCAGTACTTC. Protein product: CASSFLGGAAYEQYF.

The J gene is TRBJ1-1, the V gene TRBV28, with D unresolved. Trimming left V 4 bases short and J 6 bases short, with 21 bases between. The CDR3 runs 16 residues. Per the germline V gene, CDR1 is MDHEN and CDR2 is SYDVKM. The CDR3 here is CASSSLLRVGKAEAFF. CDR3 sequence (DNA): TGTGCCAGCAGTTCCCTTCTTCGGGTCGGGAAAGCTGAAGCTTTCTTT.

The V and J genes are TRBV6-5 and TRBJ1-6; D call uncertain. There are 12 residues in the CDR3. Germline assignment: CDR1 MNHEY and CDR2 SVGAGI. The V end was cut by 7 bases, the J end by 9 bases, with 10 bases between. CDR3 DNA: TGTGCCAGCAAATACGGTGGTTCACCCCTCCACTTT. Encoded protein: CASKYGGSPLHF.

This chain connects TRBV27 to TRBJ2-7, with TRBD1 matching over 7 bases. The CDR3 totals 13 residues. Losses at the gene ends were 4 bases for V and 2 bases for J; bases not matched to a gene: 2. Germline values: CDR1 MNHEY, CDR2 SMNVEV (reference sequence). The CDR3 DNA reads TGTGCCAGCAGTTACGGGACAGCCTACGAGCAGTACTTC. This gives the protein CASSYGTAYEQYF.

This clone occurred a few times. In DNA form, the CDR3 reads TGTGCCAGCAGCCCAACTTCGGGACTATACTACGAGCAGTACTTC. Translating gives CASSPTSGLYYEQYF. V is TRBV3-1 (or the pseudogene TRBV3-2) and J is TRBJ2-7; 7 nucleotides line up with TRBD2. Trimming at V came to 4 bases and at J to 3 bases, leaving 9 bases not matched to a gene. Germline CDR1 LGHDT, CDR2 YNNKEL (reference sequence). The CDR3 runs 15 residues.

In DNA form, the CDR3 reads TGTGCCAGCAGCCAAGAATTGACTAGCGGGCGTGACGAGCAGTACTTC. This sequence encodes CASSQELTSGRDEQYF. The V and J genes are TRBV3-1 (or the pseudogene TRBV3-2) and TRBJ2-7, with 10 positions matching TRBD2. V lost 0 bases, J lost 5 bases, and 7 bases stayed unmatched. The CDR3 sequence is 16 residues long. Germline CDR1 reads LGHDT; CDR2 reads YNNKEL (reference sequence).

The DNA of the CDR3 is TGTGCCAGCAAGGCCCCGGGGAACACTGAAGCTTTCTTT. Translating it yields CASKAPGNTEAFF. V usage is TRBV6-5 and J usage is TRBJ1-1; D call uncertain. V gave up 7 bases and J gave up 1 base, with 10 bases separating them. The germline V gene has CDR1 MNHEY and CDR2 SVGAGI. The CDR3 has 13 amino acids.

The chain combines TRBV7-9 with TRBJ1-1; a weak D match, TRBD1 (5 bases). The CDR3 runs to 14 residues. Germline CDR1 reads SEHNR; CDR2 reads FQNEAQ (reference sequence). With 5 bases removed from V and 1 base from J, the gap between germline ends came to 11 bases. CDR3 nucleotide sequence: TGTGCCAGCAGCCCCCAGGACACGAACACTGAAGCTTTCTTT. This codes for CASSPQDTNTEAFF. The full variable domain, its missing parts supplied by reference TRBV7-9 and TRBJ1-1, is DTGVSQNPRHKITKRGQNVTFRCDPISEHNRLYWYRQTLGQGPEFLTYFQNEAQLEKSRLLSDRFSAERPKGSFSTLEIQRTEQGDSAMYLCASSPQDTNTEAFFGQGTRLTVV.

V is TRBV7-2 and J is TRBJ2-7; possibly TRBD2 for D (5 bases). The germline V gene has CDR1 SGHTA and CDR2 FQGNSA. The ends were cut back, 5 bases at V and 3 bases at J, with 17 bases in the middle. This CDR3 contains 15 residues. This chain's CDR3 is CASSLGLSSVYEQYF. Here the CDR3 DNA reads TGTGCCAGCAGCCTCGGACTGTCCTCGGTCTACGAGCAGTACTTC.

The chain carries TRBV3-1 (or the pseudogene TRBV3-2) and TRBJ2-2; possibly TRBD2 for D (5 bases). From germline, CDR1 is LGHDT and CDR2 YNNKEL (reference sequence). V gave up 10 bases and J gave up 6 bases, with 12 bases separating them. The CDR3 has 12 residues. Here the CDR3 DNA reads TGTGCCACCAGGAGGAGTTCCGGGGAGCTGTTTTTT. Residues: CATRRSSGELFF.

This clone has only one observation. The gene calls are TRBV7-2 and TRBJ2-7; TRBD2 aligns across 7 bases. Germline CDR1 reads SGHTA; CDR2 reads FQGNSA. Trimming cost V 7 bases and J 0 bases; bases outside gene matches: 3. This CDR3 spans 13 amino acids. The CDR3 sequence: CASNPSGSYEQYF. CDR3 nucleotides: TGTGCCAGCAACCCTAGCGGCTCCTACGAGCAGTACTTC.

This clone was counted between two and nine times. This chain joins TRBV5-1 and TRBJ2-1; 11 bases are shared with TRBD2. The CDR3 consists of 18 residues. Looked up from germline, CDR1 is SGHRS and CDR2 is YFSETQ. The V gene end was trimmed by 9 bases and the J gene end by 1 base; junction bases not matched to a gene: 15. The CDR3 DNA sequence: TGCGCCACCAGGCTACTAGCGGGAGTCATGTTGTCCTACAATGAGCAGTTCTTC. The encoded protein is CATRLLAGVMLSYNEQFF.

This sequence joins TRBV5-1 and TRBJ1-4; a weak D match, TRBD1 (5 bases). CDR1 and CDR2 from the germline V gene are SGHRS and YFSETQ. Deletions cut 1 base from V and 7 bases from J, with 20 bases between. CDR3 size: 17 residues. CDR3 sequence reads: CASSLYSVGQGGEKLFF. The CDR3 DNA sequence: TGCGCCAGCAGCTTGTATTCGGTGGGTCAGGGAGGTGAAAAACTGTTTTTT.

This chain uses TRBV30 with TRBJ2-2; D call uncertain. The V gene's germline CDR1 is GTSNPN and CDR2 SVGIG (reference sequence). The V gene lost 1 base and the J gene lost 8 bases, with 8 bases spanning the gap. The CDR3 covers 12 residues. CDR3 sequence reads: CAWSDPRGELFF. CDR3 DNA sequence: TGTGCCTGGAGTGACCCCCGGGGGGAGCTGTTTTTT.

This rearrangement joins TRBV12-3 or TRBV12-4 to TRBJ1-5; D is unresolved. V dropped 3 bases and J dropped 4 bases, with 7 bases sitting between them. This CDR3 is 13 amino acids long. The CDR3 sequence: CASSLGANQPQHF. The CDR3, as DNA: TGTGCCAGCAGTTTGGGCGCGAATCAGCCCCAGCATTTT.

This sequence joins TRBV28 and TRBJ2-1, with D maybe TRBD1 (6 bases). The CDR3 runs 15 residues. The germline CDR1 and CDR2 sequences are MDHEN and SYDVKM. The chain's CDR3 is CVVIPGQGYLDEQFF. CDR3 nucleotides: TGTGTCGTAATTCCCGGGCAGGGGTACTTGGATGAGCAGTTCTTC.

The chain links TRBV2 to TRBJ1-2; TRBD1 might be the D (5 bases). The V gene lost 6 bases and the J gene lost 0 bases, with 20 bases spanning the gap. Germline V gives CDR1 SNHLY, CDR2 FYNNEI. The CDR3 has 17 amino acids. CDR3 in amino acids: CASRTNLGGGSNYGYTF. CDR3 coding DNA: TGTGCCAGCAGAACGAATTTGGGCGGGGGATCTAACTATGGCTACACCTTC.

This clone turned up a few times. The V and J genes are TRBV28 and TRBJ1-2; D is possibly TRBD1 (5 bases). The CDR3 totals 15 residues. Per germline, CDR1 MDHEN and CDR2 SYDVKM. V lost 5 bases, J lost 2 bases, and 15 bases lay in between. The DNA of the CDR3 is TGTGCCAGCAGTCCCGGGGGAGGGAAAAACTATGGCTACACCTTC. Amino acid sequence: CASSPGGGKNYGYTF.

The chain joins TRBV4-2 to TRBJ1-1, with 7 positions matching TRBD1. The V and J ends lost 0 bases and 0 bases, in that order; junction bases with no gene match: 10. CDR1 and CDR2 (germline): LGHNA, YNFKEQ. This CDR3 has 18 amino acids. CDR3 region: CASSQDLTGVFMNTEAFF. CDR3 nucleotides: TGTGCCAGCAGCCAAGATCTTACAGGGGTTTTTATGAACACTGAAGCTTTCTTT.

The chain couples TRBV11-1 to TRBJ2-7, with 9 nucleotides matching TRBD1. CDR3 length equals 16 residues. V dropped 1 base and J dropped 4; count of bases not matched to a gene: 8. CDR1 SGHAT and CDR2 FQDESV come from the germline V gene (reference sequence). CDR3 region: CASSLVFGTGIYEQYF. The CDR3 region has the DNA TGTGCCAGCAGCTTAGTCTTCGGGACAGGGATTTACGAGCAGTACTTC.